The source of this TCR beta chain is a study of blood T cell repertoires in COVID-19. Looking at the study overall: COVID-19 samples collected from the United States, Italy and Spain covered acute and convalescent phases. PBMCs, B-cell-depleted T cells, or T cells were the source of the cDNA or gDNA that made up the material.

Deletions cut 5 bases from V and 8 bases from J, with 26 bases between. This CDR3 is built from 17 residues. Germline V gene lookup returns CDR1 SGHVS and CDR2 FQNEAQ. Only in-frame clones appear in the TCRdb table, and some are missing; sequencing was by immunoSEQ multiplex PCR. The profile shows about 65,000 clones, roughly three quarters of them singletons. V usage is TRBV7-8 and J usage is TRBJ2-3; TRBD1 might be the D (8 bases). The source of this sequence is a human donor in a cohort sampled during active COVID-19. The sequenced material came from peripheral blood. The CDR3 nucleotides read TGTGCCAGCAGCCCCCTACCGGGACAGGAGGGGGAGGGTACGCAGTATTTT. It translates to CASSPLPGQEGEGTQYF.